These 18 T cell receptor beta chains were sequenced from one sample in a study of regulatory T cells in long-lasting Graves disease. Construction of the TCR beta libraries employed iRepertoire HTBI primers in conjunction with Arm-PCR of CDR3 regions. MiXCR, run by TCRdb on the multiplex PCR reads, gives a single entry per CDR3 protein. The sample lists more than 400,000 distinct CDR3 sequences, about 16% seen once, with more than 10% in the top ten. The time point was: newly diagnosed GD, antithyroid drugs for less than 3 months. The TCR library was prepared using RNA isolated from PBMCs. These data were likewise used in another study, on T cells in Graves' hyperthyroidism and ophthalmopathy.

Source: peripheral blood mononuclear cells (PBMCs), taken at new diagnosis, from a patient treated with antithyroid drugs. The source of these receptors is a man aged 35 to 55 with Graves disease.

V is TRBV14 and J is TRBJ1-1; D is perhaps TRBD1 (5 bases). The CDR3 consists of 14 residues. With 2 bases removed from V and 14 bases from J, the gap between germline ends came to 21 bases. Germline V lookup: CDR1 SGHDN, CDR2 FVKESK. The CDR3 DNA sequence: TGTGCCAGCAGCCAACAGCCGGGACCCTGGGGGAAGTTCTTT. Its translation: CASSQQPGPWGKFF.

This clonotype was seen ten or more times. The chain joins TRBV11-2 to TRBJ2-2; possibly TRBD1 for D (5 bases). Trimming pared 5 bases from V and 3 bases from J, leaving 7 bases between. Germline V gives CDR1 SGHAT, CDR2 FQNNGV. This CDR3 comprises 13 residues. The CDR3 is CASSLGDTGELFF. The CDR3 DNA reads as TGTGCCAGCAGCCTAGGGGACACCGGGGAGCTGTTTTTT.

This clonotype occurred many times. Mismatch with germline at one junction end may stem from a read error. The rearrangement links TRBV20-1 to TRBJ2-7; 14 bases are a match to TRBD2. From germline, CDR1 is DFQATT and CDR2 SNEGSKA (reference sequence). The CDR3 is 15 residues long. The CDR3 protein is CSARGTSGREYEQYF. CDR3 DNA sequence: TGCAGTGCCAGAGGGACTAGCGGGAGAGAGTACGAGCAGTACTTC.

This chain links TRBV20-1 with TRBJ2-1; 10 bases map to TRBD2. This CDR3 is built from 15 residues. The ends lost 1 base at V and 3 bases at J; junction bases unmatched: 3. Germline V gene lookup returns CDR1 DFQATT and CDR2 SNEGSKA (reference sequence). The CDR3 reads CSARVRTSGYNEQFF. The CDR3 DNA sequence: TGCAGTGCTAGAGTCCGGACTAGCGGCTACAATGAGCAGTTCTTC.

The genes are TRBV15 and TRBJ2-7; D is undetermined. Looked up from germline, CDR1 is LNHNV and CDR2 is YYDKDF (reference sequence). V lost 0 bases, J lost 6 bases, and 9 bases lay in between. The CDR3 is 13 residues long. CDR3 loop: CATSRDPESEQYF. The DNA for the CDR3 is TGTGCCACCAGCAGAGATCCGGAATCCGAGCAGTACTTC.

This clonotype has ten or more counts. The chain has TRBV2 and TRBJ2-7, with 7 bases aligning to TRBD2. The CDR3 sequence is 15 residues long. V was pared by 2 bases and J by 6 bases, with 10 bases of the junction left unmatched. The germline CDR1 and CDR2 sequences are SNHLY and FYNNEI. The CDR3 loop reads CASSERDYGSSEQYF. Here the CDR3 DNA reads TGTGCCAGCAGTGAACGGGACTACGGATCTTCCGAGCAGTACTTC.

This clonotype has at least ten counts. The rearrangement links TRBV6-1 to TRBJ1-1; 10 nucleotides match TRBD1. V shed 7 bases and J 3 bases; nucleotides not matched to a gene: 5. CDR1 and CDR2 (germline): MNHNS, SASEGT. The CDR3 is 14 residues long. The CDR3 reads CASTRDRGHTEAFF. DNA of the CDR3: TGTGCCAGCACTCGAGACAGGGGGCACACTGAAGCTTTCTTT.

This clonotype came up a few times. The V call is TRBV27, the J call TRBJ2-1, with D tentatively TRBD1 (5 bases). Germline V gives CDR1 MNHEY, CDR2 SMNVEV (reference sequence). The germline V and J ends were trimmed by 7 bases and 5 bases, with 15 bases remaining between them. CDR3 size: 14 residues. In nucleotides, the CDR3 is TGTGCCAGCAAAGGGCAGGGTGGGAACAATGAGCAGTTCTTC. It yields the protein CASKGQGGNNEQFF.

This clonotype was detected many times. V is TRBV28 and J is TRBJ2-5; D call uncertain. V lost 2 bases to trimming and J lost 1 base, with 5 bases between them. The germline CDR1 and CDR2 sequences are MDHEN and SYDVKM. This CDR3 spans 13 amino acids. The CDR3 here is CASSLMGQETQYF. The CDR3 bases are TGTGCCAGCAGTTTAATGGGCCAAGAGACCCAGTACTTC.

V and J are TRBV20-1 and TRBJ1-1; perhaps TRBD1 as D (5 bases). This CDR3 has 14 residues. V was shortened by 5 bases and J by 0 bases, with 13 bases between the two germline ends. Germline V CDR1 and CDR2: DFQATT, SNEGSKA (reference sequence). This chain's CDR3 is CSALRQPLNTEAFF. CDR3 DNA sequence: TGCAGTGCTTTAAGACAGCCCCTGAACACTGAAGCTTTCTTT.

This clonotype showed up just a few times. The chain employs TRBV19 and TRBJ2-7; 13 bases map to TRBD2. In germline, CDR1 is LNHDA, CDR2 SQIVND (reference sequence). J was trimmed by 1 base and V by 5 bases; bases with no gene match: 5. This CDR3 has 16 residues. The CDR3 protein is CASSPRTSGGSYEQYF. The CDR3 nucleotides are TGTGCCAGTAGTCCGAGGACTAGCGGGGGATCCTACGAGCAGTACTTC.

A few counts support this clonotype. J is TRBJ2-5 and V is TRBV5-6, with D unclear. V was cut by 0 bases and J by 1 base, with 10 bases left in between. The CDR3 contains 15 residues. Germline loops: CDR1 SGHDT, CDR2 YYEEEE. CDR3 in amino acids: CASSLAVALQETQYF. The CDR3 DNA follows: TGTGCCAGCAGCTTGGCCGTCGCCCTCCAAGAGACCCAGTACTTC.

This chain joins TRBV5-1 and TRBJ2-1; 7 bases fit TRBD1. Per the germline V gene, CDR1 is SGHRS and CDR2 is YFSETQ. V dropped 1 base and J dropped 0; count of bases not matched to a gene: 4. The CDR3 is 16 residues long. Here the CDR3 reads CASSLQGDSSYNEQFF. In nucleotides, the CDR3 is TGCGCCAGCAGCTTGCAGGGGGACAGCTCCTACAATGAGCAGTTCTTC.

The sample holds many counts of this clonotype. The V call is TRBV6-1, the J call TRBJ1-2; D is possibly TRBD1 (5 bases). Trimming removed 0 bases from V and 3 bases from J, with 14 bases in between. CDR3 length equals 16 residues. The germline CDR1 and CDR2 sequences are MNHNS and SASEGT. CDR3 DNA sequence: TGTGCCAGCAGTGAAGCGATGGCAGGGAGGTACTATGGCTACACCTTC. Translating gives CASSEAMAGRYYGYTF.

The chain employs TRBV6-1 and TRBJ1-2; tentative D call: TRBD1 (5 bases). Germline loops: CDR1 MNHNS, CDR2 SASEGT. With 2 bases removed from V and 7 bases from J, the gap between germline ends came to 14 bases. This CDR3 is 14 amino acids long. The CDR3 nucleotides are TGTGCCAGCAGTGAACAGGGCCCTATTGGTGGCTACACCTTC. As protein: CASSEQGPIGGYTF.

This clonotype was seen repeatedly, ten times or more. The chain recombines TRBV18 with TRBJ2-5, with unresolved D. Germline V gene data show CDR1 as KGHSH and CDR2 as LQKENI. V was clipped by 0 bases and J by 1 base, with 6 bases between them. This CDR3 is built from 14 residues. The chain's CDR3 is CASSPPDGQETQYF. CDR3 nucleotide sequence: TGTGCCAGCTCACCACCGGACGGCCAAGAGACCCAGTACTTC.

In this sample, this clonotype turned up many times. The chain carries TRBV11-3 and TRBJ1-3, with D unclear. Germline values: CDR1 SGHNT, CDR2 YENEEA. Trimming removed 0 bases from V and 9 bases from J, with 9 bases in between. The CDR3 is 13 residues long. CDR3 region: CASSLDLRSTIYF. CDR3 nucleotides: TGTGCCAGCAGCTTAGATTTGCGGAGCACCATATATTTT.

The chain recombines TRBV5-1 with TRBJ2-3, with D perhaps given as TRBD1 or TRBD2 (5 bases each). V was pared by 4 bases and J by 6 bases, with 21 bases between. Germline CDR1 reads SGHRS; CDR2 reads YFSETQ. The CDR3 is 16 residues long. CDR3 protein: CASSKGTSRTGDTQYF. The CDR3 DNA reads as TGCGCCAGCAGCAAGGGGACCAGCCGAACGGGGGATACGCAGTATTTT.